Listed below are T cell receptor beta chains from one sample, sequenced in a study of CD8+CD57+ T cells in acquired aplastic anemia. One entry per CDR3 protein results from TCRdb running MiXCR on the reads. The sample has 260,000 or so distinct CDR3 sequences, 40% to 50% seen once. The source material was sorted CD4+, CD8+, or CD8+CD57+ T cells (not recorded which) from PBMCs. The source is a human donor with aplastic anemia. CDR3s include the opening cysteine and the closing phenylalanine or tryptophan. A D gene is named only where the DNA matches it firmly. Size values are once, few and many counts, or a class for expanded clones, and some rows have none.

CDR3 | DNA | V | D | size | J
CASSGKRGNYGYTF | TGTGCCAGCAGTGGAAAAAGGGGGAACTATGGCTACACCTTC | TRBV25-1 | . | . | TRBJ1-2
CASSPSYTEAFF | TGTGCCAGCAGCCCCAGTTACACTGAAGCTTTCTTT | TRBV7-9 | . | many | TRBJ1-1
CASSLTRGDGYTF | TGTGCCAGCAGCTTGACAAGGGGCGATGGCTACACCTTC | TRBV7-9 | . | . | TRBJ1-2
CASRDTGQGSLAFF | TGTGCCAGCAGAGATACGGGACAGGGTAGTTTAGCTTTCTTT | TRBV6-5 | TRBD1 | . | TRBJ1-1
CASEDRGIMSTDTQYF | TGTGCCAGCGAGGACAGGGGGATTATGAGCACAGATACGCAGTATTTT | TRBV12-3/TRBV12-4 | TRBD1 | many | TRBJ2-3
CASSLGGTTYNEKLFF | TGTGCCAGCAGTTTAGGGGGGACCACATATAATGAAAAACTGTTTTTT | TRBV12-3/TRBV12-4 | . | few | TRBJ1-4
CASSLRAGVKETQYF | TGTGCCAGCAGCTTAAGGGCCGGGGTAAAAGAGACCCAGTACTTC | TRBV11-2 | . | many | TRBJ2-5
CASSFRDSSYNSPLHF | TGTGCCAGCAGCTTCCGGGACAGCTCCTATAATTCACCCCTCCACTTT | TRBV9 | TRBD1 | many | TRBJ1-6
CASSLTPNHHSNQPQHF | TGTGCCAGCAGCTTGACACCGAACCATCATAGCAATCAGCCCCAGCATTTT | TRBV9 | . | many | TRBJ1-5
CASSPGRGYYEQYF | TGTGCCAGCAGCCCCGGACGGGGCTACTACGAGCAGTACTTC | TRBV7-3 | . | . | TRBJ2-7
CASSPNTRGRKSPLHF | TGTGCCAGCAGCCCAAATACCAGGGGGCGAAAATCACCCCTCCACTTT | TRBV14 | TRBD1 | many | TRBJ1-6
CSVEGGWRNTEAFF | TGCAGCGTTGAGGGGGGATGGAGGAACACTGAAGCTTTCTTT | TRBV29-1 | . | . | TRBJ1-1
CASSVRTANEKLFF | TGTGCCAGCAGTGTTCGGACAGCTAATGAAAAACTGTTTTTT | TRBV14 | . | . | TRBJ1-4
CASSTHDIWAEAFF | TGTGCCAGTAGTACACACGACATCTGGGCTGAAGCTTTCTTT | TRBV19 | . | many | TRBJ1-1
CAISGVQGPANTQYF | TGTGCCATCAGTGGGGTCCAGGGCCCAGCTAATACGCAGTATTTT | TRBV10-3 | . | . | TRBJ2-3
CASSISSGFTDTQYF | TGTGCCAGCAGTATAAGTTCGGGATTCACAGATACGCAGTATTTT | TRBV4-2 | . | . | TRBJ2-3
CATSDPGTGATYEQYF | TGTGCCACCAGTGATCCTGGGACAGGGGCAACCTACGAGCAGTACTTC | TRBV24-1 | TRBD1 | . | TRBJ2-7
CSASTGGFGYTF | TGCAGTGCCTCAACAGGGGGCTTCGGCTACACCTTC | TRBV20-1 | TRBD1 | many | TRBJ1-2
CAISESGSGEQFF | TGTGCCATCAGTGAGTCGGGGTCGGGTGAGCAGTTCTTC | TRBV10-3 | . | . | TRBJ2-1
CASSVAVGGETQYF | TGTGCCAGCAGCGTAGCCGTTGGGGGAGAGACCCAGTACTTC | TRBV9 | . | few | TRBJ2-5
CASQLGSGVYTDTQYF | TGTGCCAGCCAACTTGGGAGCGGGGTCTACACAGATACGCAGTATTTT | TRBV7-9 | TRBD2 | . | TRBJ2-3
CATSVQNTEAFF | TGTGCCACCAGTGTACAGAACACTGAAGCTTTCTTT | TRBV24-1 | . | . | TRBJ1-1
CASSLTLYYEQYF | TGTGCCAGCAGTTTAACCCTTTACTACGAGCAGTACTTC | TRBV12-3/TRBV12-4 | . | . | TRBJ2-7
CASSQAAILSGSTIYF | TGCGCCAGCAGCCAAGCGGCCATCCTCTCTGGAAGCACCATATATTTT | TRBV4-3 | . | . | TRBJ1-3
CSARGQGNNEQFF | TGCAGTGCTAGAGGCCAGGGGAACAATGAGCAGTTCTTC | TRBV20-1 | . | many | TRBJ2-1
CASSTPGGSTDTQYF | TGTGCCAGCAGCACCCCTGGCGGAAGCACAGATACGCAGTATTTT | TRBV25-1 | . | . | TRBJ2-3
CASSLINRDEQYF | TGTGCCAGCAGCTTAATCAACCGGGACGAGCAGTACTTC | TRBV7-3 | . | many | TRBJ2-7
CSARGTSGVNEQFF | TGCAGTGCTAGGGGGACTAGCGGGGTGAATGAGCAGTTCTTC | TRBV20-1 | TRBD2 | . | TRBJ2-1
CASSQAETSRNTIYF | TGCGCCAGCAGCCAAGCCGAGACCTCACGAAACACCATATATTTT | TRBV4-3 | . | many | TRBJ1-3
CASSQEGTYSYEQYF | TGTGCCAGCAGCCAAGAAGGGACATACTCCTACGAGCAGTACTTC | TRBV3-1 | . | many | TRBJ2-7
CASSVGPPRDEQYF | TGTGCCAGCAGCGTAGGGCCCCCCAGGGACGAGCAGTACTTC | TRBV9 | . | many | TRBJ2-7
CASSEYRGGANTEAFF | TGTGCCAGCAGTGAATACAGGGGGGGGGCTAACACTGAAGCTTTCTTT | TRBV10-3 | TRBD1 | . | TRBJ1-1
CASSVVDSPYNEQFF | TGTGCCAGCAGCGTAGTAGACTCTCCCTACAATGAGCAGTTCTTC | TRBV9 | . | few | TRBJ2-1
CASSLVTDHYGYTF | TGTGCCAGCAGCTTAGTTACCGACCACTATGGCTACACCTTC | TRBV7-9 | . | . | TRBJ1-2
CASSYFSGTGKTYGYTF | TGTGCCAGCAGCTACTTCTCTGGGACAGGGAAAACCTATGGCTACACCTTC | TRBV7-9 | TRBD1 | . | TRBJ1-2
CASGRDTRGSPLHF | TGTGCCAGCGGTCGGGACACCCGGGGTTCACCCCTCCACTTT | TRBV27 | . | . | TRBJ1-6
CASSEDSTGANAF | TGTGCCAGCAGTGAAGATTCAACAGGGGCCAACGCCTTT | TRBV25-1 | TRBD1 | . | TRBJ1-1
CASSPGGQRITEAFF | TGCGCCAGCAGCCCCGGGGGACAAAGGATCACTGAAGCTTTCTTT | TRBV9 | . | . | TRBJ1-1
CASSQDTFPSGGYNEQFF | TGCGCCAGCAGCCAAGATACCTTTCCTAGCGGGGGTTACAATGAGCAGTTCTTC | TRBV4-3 | TRBD2 | . | TRBJ2-1
CSARIAGGPNEQYF | TGCAGTGCTAGGATAGCGGGGGGGCCGAACGAGCAGTACTTC | TRBV20-1 | TRBD2 | . | TRBJ2-7
CASSPPSYPYEQYF | TGTGCCAGCTCACCACCGAGTTACCCCTACGAGCAGTACTTC | TRBV18 | . | . | TRBJ2-7
CASSSSGTGGEKLFFGSGTQYF | . | TRBV9 | . | few | TRBJ2-5
CATSSLELGSYGYTF | TGTGCCACCAGCAGCTTGGAATTGGGAAGCTATGGCTACACCTTC | TRBV15 | . | . | TRBJ1-2
CASSADRGASPLHF | TGTGCCAGCAGTGCGGACAGGGGTGCTTCACCCCTCCACTTT | TRBV2 | TRBD1 | . | TRBJ1-6
CASSDWRGLGYGYTF | TGTGCCAGCAGTGACTGGCGGGGTTTGGGGTATGGCTACACCTTC | TRBV10-3 | . | once | TRBJ1-2
CASRVAGVLNTGELFF | TGTGCCAGCCGTGTAGCGGGGGTCTTGAACACCGGGGAGCTGTTTTTT | TRBV7-9 | TRBD2 | . | TRBJ2-2
CASSRSSGRGYNEQYF | TGTGCCAGCAGCCGATCTAGCGGGAGAGGGTACAATGAGCAGTATTTT | TRBV11-3 | TRBD2 | few | TRBJ2-3
CASTPGWSGEKLFF | TGTGCCAGCACCCCAGGGTGGAGCGGGGAAAAACTGTTTTTT | TRBV25-1 | . | few | TRBJ1-4
CASSLDRVMRETQYF | TGTGCCAGCAGCTTGGACAGGGTTATGAGGGAGACCCAGTACTTC | TRBV7-9 | TRBD1 | . | TRBJ2-5
CASSLETSLNEQFF | TGTGCCAGCAGCTTAGAGACTAGTCTGAATGAGCAGTTCTTC | TRBV7-9 | . | many | TRBJ2-1
CAIRTGTGNTEAFF | TGTGCCATCAGAACCGGGACAGGGAACACTGAAGCTTTCTTT | TRBV6-1 | TRBD1 | . | TRBJ1-1
CSARGDQPQHF | TGCAGTGCTAGAGGTGATCAGCCCCAGCATTTT | TRBV20-1 | . | . | TRBJ1-5
CSAKFAGLAGGTLQETQYF | TGCAGTGCAAAATTTGCCGGGCTAGCGGGAGGAACCCTACAAGAGACCCAGTACTTC | TRBV20-1 | TRBD2 | few | TRBJ2-5
CASSVVGEGPINEQFF | TGTGCCAGCAGCGTAGTTGGTGAAGGACCGATCAATGAGCAGTTCTTC | TRBV9 | . | . | TRBJ2-1
CASSRGQGAYCGYTF | TGTGCCAGCAGCCGGGGACAGGGGGCCTACTGTGGCTACACCTTC | TRBV5-8 | TRBD1 | . | TRBJ1-2
CASSSGRWGETQYF | TGTGCCAGCAGCTCTGGACGGTGGGGGGAGACCCAGTACTTC | TRBV7-8 | . | many | TRBJ2-5
CASNSPWGPRSYEQYF | TGTGCCAGCAACAGCCCATGGGGCCCACGCTCCTACGAGCAGTACTTC | TRBV6-2/TRBV6-3 | . | . | TRBJ2-7
CASSRDYGSYNSPLHF | TGTGCCAGCAGCCGAGATTACGGCTCCTATAATTCACCCCTCCACTTT | TRBV7-9 | . | . | TRBJ1-6
CASSLAARSEKYNEQFF | TGCGCCAGCTCTCTAGCCGCACGGTCAGAAAAGTACAATGAGCAGTTCTTC | TRBV10-2 | . | many | TRBJ2-1
CASSMLDNEQFF | TGTGCCAGTAGTATGCTGGACAATGAGCAGTTCTTC | TRBV19 | . | . | TRBJ2-1